Listed below are T cell receptor beta chains from one sample, sequenced in a study of cytomegalovirus exposure and HLA in healthy donors. Repertoires were generated with immunoSEQ multiplex PCR, while TCRdb's copy carries only in-frame clones and drops some. The repertoire holds hundreds of thousands of clones, with over 65% as singletons. The sequencing input was PBMCs. The receptors stem from a man aged 18 to 35 in good health and CMV-seronegative. The CDR3 runs from the conserved cysteine through the conserved F or W. Each record gives: J gene, V gene, D gene, CDR3 protein. A D gene is named only where the DNA matches it firmly.

J gene: TRBJ1-2; V gene: TRBV9; D gene: TRBD1; CDR3 protein: CASSVGQGAYGYTF
J gene: TRBJ2-5; V gene: TRBV5-1; D gene: .; CDR3 protein: CASSWSTGQETQYF
J gene: TRBJ2-1; V gene: TRBV18; D gene: TRBD2; CDR3 protein: CASSPTSDYYNEQFF
J gene: TRBJ2-1; V gene: TRBV6-5; D gene: TRBD2; CDR3 protein: CASHGGLVYGEQFF
J gene: TRBJ2-3; V gene: TRBV11-3; D gene: .; CDR3 protein: CASSLGRGYEDTQYF
J gene: TRBJ2-3; V gene: TRBV27; D gene: .; CDR3 protein: CASSPYRENTDTQYF
J gene: TRBJ2-1; V gene: TRBV7-9; D gene: TRBD2; CDR3 protein: CASSLGGGRADNEQFF
J gene: TRBJ1-4; V gene: TRBV14; D gene: .; CDR3 protein: CASSRRANEKLFF
J gene: TRBJ2-1; V gene: TRBV19; D gene: TRBD2; CDR3 protein: CASSTGTSFNNEQFF
J gene: TRBJ2-1; V gene: TRBV5-1; D gene: TRBD1; CDR3 protein: CASSLRGQIINNEQFF
J gene: TRBJ1-4; V gene: TRBV15; D gene: .; CDR3 protein: CATSWGGATNEKLFF
J gene: TRBJ2-7; V gene: TRBV5-6; D gene: TRBD2; CDR3 protein: CASSFLSGRWDEQYF
J gene: TRBJ1-1; V gene: TRBV5-1; D gene: .; CDR3 protein: CASSLGRVLNTEAFF
J gene: TRBJ1-2; V gene: TRBV6-1; D gene: TRBD1; CDR3 protein: CASRDEQGARGYTF
J gene: TRBJ1-1; V gene: TRBV2; D gene: TRBD1; CDR3 protein: CASRTGTASNTEAFF
J gene: TRBJ1-5; V gene: TRBV5-5; D gene: TRBD1; CDR3 protein: CASSWTGSNQPQHF
J gene: TRBJ1-4; V gene: TRBV6-1; D gene: .; CDR3 protein: CASRGHSATNEKLFF
J gene: TRBJ1-5; V gene: TRBV28; D gene: .; CDR3 protein: CASSLGPPGGNQPQHF
J gene: TRBJ2-1; V gene: TRBV7-9; D gene: .; CDR3 protein: CASSFWGRDTNNEQFF
J gene: TRBJ2-7; V gene: TRBV5-1; D gene: .; CDR3 protein: CASSLALSSYEQYF
J gene: TRBJ2-1; V gene: TRBV2; D gene: TRBD2; CDR3 protein: CASRKGLAEGNEQFF
J gene: TRBJ2-1; V gene: TRBV7-9; D gene: .; CDR3 protein: CASSLGRGGGNEQFF
J gene: TRBJ2-5; V gene: TRBV4-1; D gene: .; CDR3 protein: CASSPLTEETQYF
J gene: TRBJ2-7; V gene: TRBV5-6; D gene: TRBD1; CDR3 protein: CASSWDRVRAYEQYF
J gene: TRBJ2-1; V gene: TRBV25-1; D gene: TRBD1; CDR3 protein: CASTRGTYNEQFF
J gene: TRBJ1-2; V gene: TRBV2; D gene: TRBD1; CDR3 protein: CASSEDRPYGYTF
J gene: TRBJ2-3; V gene: TRBV5-1; D gene: .; CDR3 protein: CASSSGSTDTQYF